Listed below are T cell receptor beta chains from one sample, sequenced in a study of blood T cell repertoires in COVID-19. Sequenced by immunoSEQ multiplex PCR; TCRdb stores in-frame clones only, minus some. The table shows about 320,000 clones, with 90% occurring only once. Sequenced input: PBMCs or T cells enriched from blood (not recorded which). All receptors come from a man between 60 and 75 years old who had recovered from COVID-19. CDR3s include the opening cysteine and the closing phenylalanine or tryptophan. Each record gives: D gene, J gene, V gene, clone size, CDR3 DNA, CDR3 protein. A D gene is named only where the DNA matches it firmly. Clone size is given for some rows only: seen once, a few or many times, or a class if the clone is expanded.

D gene: .; J gene: TRBJ1-5; V gene: TRBV6-6; clone size: .; CDR3 DNA: TGTGCCAGCAGTCCCCTGGGGGACTGGCCCCAGCATTTT; CDR3 protein: CASSPLGDWPQHF
D gene: TRBD2; J gene: TRBJ2-1; V gene: TRBV6-2/TRBV6-3; clone size: .; CDR3 DNA: TGTGCCAGCAGTTACTCTCCTACTAGCGGGGGTCCCAGCTCCTACAATGAGCAGTTCTTC; CDR3 protein: CASSYSPTSGGPSSYNEQFF
D gene: .; J gene: TRBJ1-1; V gene: TRBV6-1; clone size: .; CDR3 DNA: TGTGCCAGCAGTGATTGGCAGACACTGAACACTGAAGCTTTCTTT; CDR3 protein: CASSDWQTLNTEAFF
D gene: TRBD1; J gene: TRBJ1-2; V gene: TRBV3-1/TRBV3-2; clone size: many; CDR3 DNA: TGTGCCAGCAGCTCCAGACAGGGGGTCTATGGCTACACCTTC; CDR3 protein: CASSSRQGVYGYTF
D gene: TRBD1; J gene: TRBJ1-2; V gene: TRBV3-1/TRBV3-2; clone size: .; CDR3 DNA: TGTGCCAGCAGCCAAGGCGGACAGGGGGCCTTTGGCTACACCTTC; CDR3 protein: CASSQGGQGAFGYTF
D gene: .; J gene: TRBJ1-2; V gene: TRBV7-9; clone size: .; CDR3 DNA: TGTGCCAGCAGCTTAGTCAAACCGCAGGGACAATATAACTATGGCTACACCTTC; CDR3 protein: CASSLVKPQGQYNYGYTF
D gene: TRBD1; J gene: TRBJ1-5; V gene: TRBV19; clone size: .; CDR3 DNA: TGTGCCAGTAGTTCCGGGACAGGTACATTTCTTAGCAATCAGCCCCAGCATTTT; CDR3 protein: CASSSGTGTFLSNQPQHF
D gene: TRBD2; J gene: TRBJ2-3; V gene: TRBV3-1/TRBV3-2; clone size: few; CDR3 DNA: TGTGCCAGCAGCCCTATTAGCGGGAGGGGGGGAAGTACGCAGTATTTT; CDR3 protein: CASSPISGRGGSTQYF
D gene: TRBD1; J gene: TRBJ2-1; V gene: TRBV24-1; clone size: few; CDR3 DNA: TGTGCCACCAGTGATTTCACGGACAGGGGGTACAATGAGCAGTTCTTC; CDR3 protein: CATSDFTDRGYNEQFF
D gene: .; J gene: TRBJ2-6; V gene: TRBV18; clone size: .; CDR3 DNA: TGTGCCAGCTCACCATCAGGTCGGGGGGCCAACGTCCTGACTTTC; CDR3 protein: CASSPSGRGANVLTF
D gene: .; J gene: TRBJ1-2; V gene: TRBV11-3; clone size: .; CDR3 DNA: TGTGCCAGCAGCCTAGAGGGGGGGGCTAACTATGGCTACACCTTC; CDR3 protein: CASSLEGGANYGYTF
D gene: .; J gene: TRBJ2-7; V gene: TRBV6-5; clone size: .; CDR3 DNA: TGTGCCAGCAAGCAACCGGGACACAATCCCTACGAGCAGTACTTC; CDR3 protein: CASKQPGHNPYEQYF
D gene: .; J gene: TRBJ2-1; V gene: TRBV2; clone size: .; CDR3 DNA: TGTGCCAGCTCGACAACCCCTCCCAATAACAATGAGCAGTTCTTC; CDR3 protein: CASSTTPPNNNEQFF
D gene: .; J gene: TRBJ1-1; V gene: TRBV5-4; clone size: .; CDR3 DNA: TGTGCCAGCAGCCCGGTGGCAGGGGCGAGTGGATCTGAAGCTTTCTTT; CDR3 protein: CASSPVAGASGSEAFF
D gene: .; J gene: TRBJ1-5; V gene: TRBV18; clone size: .; CDR3 DNA: TGTGCCAGCTCACCTCTCCAGGGCGATCAACAGCCCCAGCATTTT; CDR3 protein: CASSPLQGDQQPQHF
D gene: TRBD1; J gene: TRBJ2-3; V gene: TRBV7-9; clone size: .; CDR3 DNA: TGTGCCAGCAGCCGGCCGGGACAGGGTTTTAGGACAGATACGCAGTATTTT; CDR3 protein: CASSRPGQGFRTDTQYF
D gene: TRBD1; J gene: TRBJ2-2; V gene: TRBV3-1/TRBV3-2; clone size: .; CDR3 DNA: TGTGCCAGCAGCCAAACGGGACAGGGTACCGGGGAGCTGTTTTTT; CDR3 protein: CASSQTGQGTGELFF
D gene: .; J gene: TRBJ1-1; V gene: TRBV11-2; clone size: .; CDR3 DNA: TGTGCCAGCAGCTTGGGCAGGGCAAACACTGAAGCTTTCTTT; CDR3 protein: CASSLGRANTEAFF
D gene: .; J gene: TRBJ1-1; V gene: TRBV5-1; clone size: .; CDR3 DNA: TGCGCCAGCAGCACCAGGGGTCTGAACACTGAAGCTTTCTTT; CDR3 protein: CASSTRGLNTEAFF
D gene: TRBD1; J gene: TRBJ2-4; V gene: TRBV3-1/TRBV3-2; clone size: .; CDR3 DNA: TGTGCCAGCAGCCAACGAAGGGACAGGGGCGGCAAAAACATTCAGTACTTC; CDR3 protein: CASSQRRDRGGKNIQYF
D gene: TRBD2; J gene: TRBJ2-1; V gene: TRBV7-8; clone size: .; CDR3 DNA: TGTGCCAGCAGCAGAGAAGCGGGAGTTGGAAATGAGCAGTTCTTC; CDR3 protein: CASSREAGVGNEQFF
D gene: TRBD1; J gene: TRBJ1-5; V gene: TRBV30; clone size: once; CDR3 DNA: TGTGCCTGGAGTTCACAGGGGGGGCAGCCCCAGCATTTT; CDR3 protein: CAWSSQGGQPQHF
D gene: .; J gene: TRBJ1-5; V gene: TRBV5-1; clone size: .; CDR3 DNA: TGCGCCAGCAGCTTGGAAGGGGCGGGCAATCAGCCCCAGCATTTT; CDR3 protein: CASSLEGAGNQPQHF
D gene: TRBD1; J gene: TRBJ1-6; V gene: TRBV28; clone size: once; CDR3 DNA: TGTGCCAGCAGCCCTGGGACAGTCAATTCACCCCTCCACTTT; CDR3 protein: CASSPGTVNSPLHF
D gene: .; J gene: TRBJ2-3; V gene: TRBV4-2; clone size: .; CDR3 DNA: TGTGCCAGCAGCCCCCCCGGAGATACGCAGTATTTT; CDR3 protein: CASSPPGDTQYF
D gene: TRBD1; J gene: TRBJ2-7; V gene: TRBV19; clone size: .; CDR3 DNA: TGTGCCAGTAGTCACGGACAGGGAGGCTACGAGCAGTACTTC; CDR3 protein: CASSHGQGGYEQYF
D gene: .; J gene: TRBJ1-2; V gene: TRBV9; clone size: .; CDR3 DNA: TGTGCCAGCAGCCTAGACAGTCGGGGTATCGGCTACACCTTC; CDR3 protein: CASSLDSRGIGYTF
D gene: .; J gene: TRBJ2-7; V gene: TRBV7-9; clone size: .; CDR3 DNA: TGTGCCAGCAGTGGCAACTCCTACGAGCAGTACTTC; CDR3 protein: CASSGNSYEQYF
D gene: .; J gene: TRBJ1-2; V gene: TRBV18; clone size: few; CDR3 DNA: TGTGCCAGCTCACCCTACCTAGATCGTGGAGGCTACACCTTC; CDR3 protein: CASSPYLDRGGYTF
D gene: TRBD1; J gene: TRBJ1-6; V gene: TRBV3-1/TRBV3-2; clone size: .; CDR3 DNA: TGTGCCAGCAGCCAAGCGGGGACAGGGGGTGTCTCACCCCTCCACTTT; CDR3 protein: CASSQAGTGGVSPLHF
D gene: TRBD2; J gene: TRBJ2-1; V gene: TRBV25-1; clone size: once; CDR3 DNA: TGTGCCAGCAGTTTCTTGTCTAGCGGGAGTACCTACAATGAGCAGTTCTTC; CDR3 protein: CASSFLSSGSTYNEQFF
D gene: .; J gene: TRBJ1-2; V gene: TRBV4-2; clone size: .; CDR3 DNA: TGTGCCAGCAGCCAAGACGGTTCCCGGGACTATGGCTACACCTTC; CDR3 protein: CASSQDGSRDYGYTF
D gene: .; J gene: TRBJ1-2; V gene: TRBV19; clone size: .; CDR3 DNA: TGTGCCAGTAGTACCTCGACGGAGGTGGTTGGCTACACCTTC; CDR3 protein: CASSTSTEVVGYTF
D gene: TRBD1; J gene: TRBJ1-1; V gene: TRBV18; clone size: .; CDR3 DNA: TGTGCCAGCTCTCGAGTAGCAGGGGGTCCTTCGTTTGAAGCTTTCTTT; CDR3 protein: CASSRVAGGPSFEAFF
D gene: TRBD2; J gene: TRBJ2-5; V gene: TRBV27; clone size: .; CDR3 DNA: TGTGCCAGCAGTTTGGAGGGTCCGGGGGGAGAGACCCAGTACTTC; CDR3 protein: CASSLEGPGGETQYF
D gene: TRBD1; J gene: TRBJ1-1; V gene: TRBV28; clone size: .; CDR3 DNA: TGTGCCAGCCTGGACAGGATGAACACTGAAGCTTTCTTT; CDR3 protein: CASLDRMNTEAFF
D gene: .; J gene: TRBJ2-3; V gene: TRBV5-1; clone size: .; CDR3 DNA: TGCGCCAGCAGCTCCAGCCTAGCGCGGAGCACAGATACGCAGTATTTT; CDR3 protein: CASSSSLARSTDTQYF
D gene: .; J gene: TRBJ2-7; V gene: TRBV12-3/TRBV12-4; clone size: once; CDR3 DNA: TGTGCCAGCAGAATAGGGGGCTACGAGCAGTACTTC; CDR3 protein: CASRIGGYEQYF
D gene: .; J gene: TRBJ1-5; V gene: TRBV24-1; clone size: once; CDR3 DNA: TGTGCCACCAGTGACACAGGGTCATGGCAGCCCCAGCATTTT; CDR3 protein: CATSDTGSWQPQHF
D gene: TRBD1; J gene: TRBJ1-1; V gene: TRBV2; clone size: .; CDR3 DNA: TGTGCCAGCAGTCGGGGGACAGGGCTGAACACTGAAGCTTTCTTT; CDR3 protein: CASSRGTGLNTEAFF
D gene: .; J gene: TRBJ1-1; V gene: TRBV18; clone size: .; CDR3 DNA: TGTGCCAGCTCACCACGAGGGAGAGGGAACACTGAAGCTTTCTTT; CDR3 protein: CASSPRGRGNTEAFF
D gene: TRBD2; J gene: TRBJ2-2; V gene: TRBV5-1; clone size: .; CDR3 DNA: TGCGCCAGCAGCCCTCTCACACGCGGGGGGGTCGGGGAGCTGTTTTTT; CDR3 protein: CASSPLTRGGVGELFF
D gene: TRBD1; J gene: TRBJ1-2; V gene: TRBV12-3/TRBV12-4; clone size: .; CDR3 DNA: TGTGCCAGCAGTTCAGCAGGGGGTGGCTACACCTTC; CDR3 protein: CASSSAGGGYTF
D gene: .; J gene: TRBJ2-5; V gene: TRBV11-2; clone size: .; CDR3 DNA: TGTGCCAGCAGCTTAGTAGGACTCACACAAGAGACCCAGTACTTC; CDR3 protein: CASSLVGLTQETQYF
D gene: TRBD1; J gene: TRBJ2-2; V gene: TRBV4-3; clone size: .; CDR3 DNA: TGCGCCAGCAGCCCCGGGACAGGGGCTTACACCGGGGAGCTGTTTTTT; CDR3 protein: CASSPGTGAYTGELFF
D gene: TRBD1; J gene: TRBJ2-3; V gene: TRBV11-2; clone size: .; CDR3 DNA: TGTGCCAGCAGCTATACGGGACAGACCACAGATACGCAGTATTTT; CDR3 protein: CASSYTGQTTDTQYF
D gene: TRBD1; J gene: TRBJ1-3; V gene: TRBV4-1; clone size: .; CDR3 DNA: TGCGCCAGCAGCCAAGACGGGACAGGGGTTGGACTAGGCTCTGGAAACACCATATATTTT; CDR3 protein: CASSQDGTGVGLGSGNTIYF
D gene: TRBD2; J gene: TRBJ2-2; V gene: TRBV5-4; clone size: .; CDR3 DNA: TGTGCCAGCAGCTTGGTGGGCGGGAGTTCCGTTGCCGGGGAGCTGTTTTTT; CDR3 protein: CASSLVGGSSVAGELFF
D gene: .; J gene: TRBJ1-1; V gene: TRBV12-3/TRBV12-4; clone size: .; CDR3 DNA: TGTGCCATCAACGGGGGGAACACTGAAGCTTTCTTT; CDR3 protein: CAINGGNTEAFF
D gene: TRBD1; J gene: TRBJ1-1; V gene: TRBV29-1; clone size: .; CDR3 DNA: TGCAGCGTTGAAGACGGGACAGCTAGACCTGAAGCTTTCTTT; CDR3 protein: CSVEDGTARPEAFF
D gene: .; J gene: TRBJ1-1; V gene: TRBV20-1; clone size: .; CDR3 DNA: TGCAGTGCTAGTGAGGGCGTAAACACTGAAGCTTTCTTT; CDR3 protein: CSASEGVNTEAFF
D gene: TRBD2; J gene: TRBJ2-2; V gene: TRBV3-1/TRBV3-2; clone size: .; CDR3 DNA: TGTGCCAGCAGCCAATCAGGATTGTGGCTAGCGGCGAACACCGGGGAGCTGTTTTTT; CDR3 protein: CASSQSGLWLAANTGELFF
D gene: .; J gene: TRBJ1-4; V gene: TRBV6-2/TRBV6-3; clone size: .; CDR3 DNA: TGTGCCAGCAGCCCGCACAGGGCCACACCCGAAAAACTGTTTTTT; CDR3 protein: CASSPHRATPEKLFF
D gene: TRBD1; J gene: TRBJ2-3; V gene: TRBV19; clone size: .; CDR3 DNA: TGTGCCAGTAGTGTCCGAGGGGACAGGGTAGCAGATACGCAGTATTTT; CDR3 protein: CASSVRGDRVADTQYF
D gene: .; J gene: TRBJ1-6; V gene: TRBV7-2; clone size: .; CDR3 DNA: TGTGCCAGCAGCTTATATCAGGGTTCGAATTCACCCCTCCACTTT; CDR3 protein: CASSLYQGSNSPLHF
D gene: .; J gene: TRBJ1-1; V gene: TRBV30; clone size: once; CDR3 DNA: TGTGCCTGGAGTGTCAGGGTCACTGAAGCTTTCTTT; CDR3 protein: CAWSVRVTEAFF
D gene: .; J gene: TRBJ1-1; V gene: TRBV2; clone size: .; CDR3 DNA: TGTGCCAGCAGTGAAGCGCTTCGGGGTACTGAAGCTTTCTTT; CDR3 protein: CASSEALRGTEAFF
D gene: .; J gene: TRBJ2-3; V gene: TRBV3-1/TRBV3-2; clone size: once; CDR3 DNA: TGTGCCAGCAGCCAAGAAGGAAGGAGCCGGCTAGTACCAGATACGCAGTATTTT; CDR3 protein: CASSQEGRSRLVPDTQYF
D gene: .; J gene: TRBJ1-4; V gene: TRBV27; clone size: .; CDR3 DNA: TGTGCCAGCAGTTTATCTATTCGAGCAACTAATGAAAAACTGTTTTTT; CDR3 protein: CASSLSIRATNEKLFF
D gene: TRBD2; J gene: TRBJ2-1; V gene: TRBV18; clone size: .; CDR3 DNA: TGTGCCAGCTCACTCGGGACTAGCGGGAGAGGAAGTGAGCAGTTCTTC; CDR3 protein: CASSLGTSGRGSEQFF